The 13 T cell receptor beta chains reported below all come from one sample, sequenced in a study of T cells after yellow fever vaccination (dated by TCRdb to between 2018 and 2021). Libraries came from 5' RACE. The sequencing machine was an Illumina HiSeq 2500. TCRdb reworked the public reads: Q25 trimming with fastp, MiXCR clone assembly, productive beta chains retained. Rows are unified per CDR3 protein, each entry keeping the most common DNA and genes. The sample yields 450,000 to 650,000 distinct CDR3 sequences; 21% were counted once. About 15% of the sample comes from the top ten. The treatment or condition label on this specimen signifies: live attenuated yellow fever vaccine strain. This sample comprised PBMCs, obtained about 21 days after the first yellow fever vaccination. These receptors all come from a man aged 18 to 29 who received the YFV17D yellow fever vaccine.

The chain joins TRBV6-1 to TRBJ1-2; 7 bases match TRBD1. Germline lookup yields CDR1 MNHNS and CDR2 SASEGT. The CDR3 covers 14 residues. V gave up 6 bases and J gave up 8 bases; unmatched junction bases: 12. The CDR3 reads CASSTTGQNRGYTF. The CDR3 nucleotides read TGTGCCAGCAGCACAACGGGACAGAATAGGGGCTACACCTTC.

The chain joins TRBV7-6 to TRBJ2-3; D gene uncertain. This CDR3 is built from 18 residues. Trimming took off 1 base at V and 5 bases at J, with 22 bases between the two ends. CDR1 is SGHVS, CDR2 FNYEAQ, per germline. This chain's CDR3 is CASSLDPPSLLRVDTQYF. CDR3 sequence (DNA): TGTGCCAGCAGCTTAGATCCCCCGTCTCTGCTGCGAGTAGATACGCAGTATTTT. The full variable domain, its missing parts supplied by reference TRBV7-6 and TRBJ2-3, is GAGVSQSPRYKVTKRGQDVALRCDPISGHVSLYWYRQALGQGPEFLTYFNYEAQQDKSGLPNDRFSAERPEGSISTLTIQRTEQRDSAMYRCASSLDPPSLLRVDTQYFGPGTRLTVL.

The rearrangement links TRBV5-4 to TRBJ1-3, with no clear D. Germline CDR1 reads SGHNT; CDR2 reads YYREEE (reference sequence). V gave up 3 bases and J gave up 1 base, with 8 bases separating them. This CDR3 has 14 amino acids. For the CDR3, the DNA is TGTGCCAGCAGCTCGCCGCTATCTGGAAACACCATATATTTT. Its translation: CASSSPLSGNTIYF.

The V gene is TRBV19, the J gene TRBJ1-4; D ambiguous. The CDR3 loop spans 14 amino acids. The germline gives CDR1 LNHDA, CDR2 SQIVND (reference sequence). V shed 5 bases and J shed 0 bases, with 7 bases lying between them. This CDR3 is CASSPAATNEKLFF. The CDR3 DNA sequence: TGTGCCAGTAGTCCCGCGGCAACTAATGAAAAACTGTTTTTT.

As DNA, the CDR3 is TGCGCCAGCAGCCACCCTTTAGACGGGCCCCGGGGAACCCGGGAGGAAAAACTGTTTTTT. Its translation: CASSHPLDGPRGTREEKLFF. The chain uses TRBV5-1 and TRBJ1-4; no definite D call. Trimming took off 4 bases at V and 8 bases at J, with 33 bases between the two ends. The CDR3 sequence is 20 residues long. The germline gives CDR1 SGHRS, CDR2 YFSETQ.

There are a few counts of this clonotype. The chain uses TRBV5-1 and TRBJ2-2, with D tentatively TRBD1 or TRBD2 (5 bases each). The CDR3 covers 15 residues. CDR1 is SGHRS, CDR2 YFSETQ, per germline. The germline V and J ends were trimmed by 3 bases and 2 bases, with 11 bases remaining between them. CDR3 DNA sequence: TGCGCCAGCAGCTACGGGGCGGCTAACACCGGGGAGCTGTTTTTT. This encodes CASSYGAANTGELFF.

This clonotype was counted between two and nine times. The V call is TRBV6-1, the J call TRBJ2-7, with 9 bases that match TRBD2. The trim removed 9 bases at V and 3 bases at J, leaving 6 bases unmatched. The CDR3 length is 13 residues. Germline values: CDR1 MNHNS, CDR2 SASEGT. The chain's CDR3 is CARKRGDYYEQYV. For the CDR3, the DNA is TGTGCCAGAAAGCGGGGGGACTACTACGAGCAGTACGTC.

The chain has TRBV4-1 and TRBJ2-7, with TRBD1 matching over 7 bases. Germline CDR1 is MGHRA and CDR2 is YSYEKL. Unmatched junction bases numbered 7, after V lost 5 bases and J lost 3 bases. The CDR3 runs to 14 residues. CDR3 sequence reads: CASSNPGTVYEQYV. DNA for the CDR3: TGCGCCAGCAGCAATCCCGGGACAGTCTACGAGCAGTACGTC.

The table lists this clonotype with a few counts. The chain employs TRBV20-1 and TRBJ2-2; 7 bases map to TRBD2. The CDR3 is made up of 16 amino acids. Germline V gene sequence: CDR1 DFQATT, CDR2 SNEGSKA (reference sequence). The V and J ends lost 0 bases and 3 bases, in that order; junction bases with no gene match: 7. For the CDR3, the DNA is TGCAGTGCTAGAGATGGGGGGGGAGGAGACACCGGGGAGCTGTTTTTT. Translated, it gives CSARDGGGGDTGELFF.

This clonotype has ten or more counts. The gene calls are TRBV3-1 and TRBJ1-1, with D hard to call. CDR3 length: 13 residues. The ends were cut back, 4 bases at V and 5 bases at J, with 11 bases in the middle. The V gene's germline CDR1 is LGHDT and CDR2 YNNKEL (reference sequence). CDR3 residues: CASSPTLGTEAFF. CDR3 DNA sequence: TGTGCCAGCAGCCCGACGCTGGGGACTGAAGCTTTCTTT.

This sequence joins TRBV6-4 and TRBJ2-1; 7 nucleotides line up with TRBD2. CDR3 length: 14 amino acids. Germline assignment: CDR1 MRHNA and CDR2 SNTAGT. V gave up 3 bases and J gave up 9 bases; unmatched junction bases: 8. CDR3 DNA sequence: TGTGCCAGCAGTGAAGTAGGGGAGGGCCCTGAGCAGTTCTTC. This sequence encodes CASSEVGEGPEQFF.

The chain has TRBV7-9 and TRBJ2-7, with a possible D match to TRBD2 (5 bases). The CDR3 covers 15 residues. V was cut by 3 bases and J by 4 bases, with 16 bases left in between. Germline V CDR1 and CDR2: SEHNR, FQNEAQ (reference sequence). CDR3 sequence reads: CASSFWLARDYEQYF. CDR3 in DNA: TGTGCCAGCAGCTTTTGGCTAGCTAGGGATTACGAGCAGTACTTC.

This chain links TRBV12-3 or TRBV12-4 with TRBJ2-3; the D is unclear. Trimming removed 3 bases at V and 6 bases at J, with 10 bases between. CDR3 length equals 13 residues. CDR3 amino acids: CASSFLALDTQYF. The CDR3 DNA reads TGTGCCAGCAGTTTTTTAGCCCTGGATACGCAGTATTTT.